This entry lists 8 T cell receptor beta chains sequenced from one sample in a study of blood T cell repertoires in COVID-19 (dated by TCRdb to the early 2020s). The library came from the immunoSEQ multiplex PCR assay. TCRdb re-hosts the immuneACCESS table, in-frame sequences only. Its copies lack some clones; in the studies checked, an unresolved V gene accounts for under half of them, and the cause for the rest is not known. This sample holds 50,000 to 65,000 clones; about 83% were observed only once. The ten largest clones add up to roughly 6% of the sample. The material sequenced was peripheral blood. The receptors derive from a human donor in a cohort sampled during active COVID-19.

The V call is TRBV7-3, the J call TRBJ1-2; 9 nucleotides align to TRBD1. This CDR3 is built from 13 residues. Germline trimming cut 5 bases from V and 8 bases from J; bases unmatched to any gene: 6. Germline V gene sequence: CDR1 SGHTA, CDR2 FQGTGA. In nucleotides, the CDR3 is TGTGCCAGCAGCCCGGGACAGGGAGCGGGCTACACCTTC. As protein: CASSPGQGAGYTF.

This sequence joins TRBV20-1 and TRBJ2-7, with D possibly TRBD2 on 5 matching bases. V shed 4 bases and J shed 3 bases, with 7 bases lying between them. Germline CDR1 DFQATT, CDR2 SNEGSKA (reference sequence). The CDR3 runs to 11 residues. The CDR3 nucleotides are TGCAGTGCTACCGACTACTACGAGCAGTACTTC. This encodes CSATDYYEQYF.

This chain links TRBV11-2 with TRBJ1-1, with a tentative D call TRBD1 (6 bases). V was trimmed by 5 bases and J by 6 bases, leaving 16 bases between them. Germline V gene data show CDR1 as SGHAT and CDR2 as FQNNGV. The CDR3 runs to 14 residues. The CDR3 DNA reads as TGTGCCAGCAGCGTACAGGGCGGGCCGGCTGAAGCTTTCTTT. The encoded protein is CASSVQGGPAEAFF.

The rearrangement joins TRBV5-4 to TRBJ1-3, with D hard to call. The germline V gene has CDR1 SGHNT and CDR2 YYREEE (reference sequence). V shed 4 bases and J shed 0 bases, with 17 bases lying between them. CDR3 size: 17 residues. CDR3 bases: TGTGCCAGCAGCACCCCTGGGCAGCACCTCTCTGGAAACACCATATATTTT. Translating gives CASSTPGQHLSGNTIYF.

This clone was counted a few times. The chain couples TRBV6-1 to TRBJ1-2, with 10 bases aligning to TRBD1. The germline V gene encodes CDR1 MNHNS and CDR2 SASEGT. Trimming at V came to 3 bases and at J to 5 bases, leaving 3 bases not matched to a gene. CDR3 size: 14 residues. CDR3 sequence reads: CASSDPGQGYGYTF. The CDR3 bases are TGTGCCAGCAGTGACCCGGGACAGGGGTATGGCTACACCTTC.

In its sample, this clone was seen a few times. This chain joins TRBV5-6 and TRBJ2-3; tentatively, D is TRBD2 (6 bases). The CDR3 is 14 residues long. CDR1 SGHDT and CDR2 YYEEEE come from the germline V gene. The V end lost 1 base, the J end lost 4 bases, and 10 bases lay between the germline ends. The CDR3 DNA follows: TGTGCCAGCAGCTTGTCCGGGAGTGCAGATACGCAGTATTTT. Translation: CASSLSGSADTQYF.

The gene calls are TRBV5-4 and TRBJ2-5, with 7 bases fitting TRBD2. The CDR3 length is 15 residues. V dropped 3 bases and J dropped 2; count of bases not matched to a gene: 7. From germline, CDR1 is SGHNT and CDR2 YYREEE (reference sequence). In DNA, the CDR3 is TGTGCCAGCAGCTCCATAGCGGGCTATCAAGAGACCCAGTACTTC. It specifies CASSSIAGYQETQYF.

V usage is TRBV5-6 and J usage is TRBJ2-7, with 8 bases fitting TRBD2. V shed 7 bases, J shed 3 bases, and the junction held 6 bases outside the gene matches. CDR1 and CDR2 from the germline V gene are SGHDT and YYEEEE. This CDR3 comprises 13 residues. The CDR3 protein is CASRSGVGYEQYF. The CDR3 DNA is TGTGCCAGCCGTAGCGGGGTGGGCTACGAGCAGTACTTC.